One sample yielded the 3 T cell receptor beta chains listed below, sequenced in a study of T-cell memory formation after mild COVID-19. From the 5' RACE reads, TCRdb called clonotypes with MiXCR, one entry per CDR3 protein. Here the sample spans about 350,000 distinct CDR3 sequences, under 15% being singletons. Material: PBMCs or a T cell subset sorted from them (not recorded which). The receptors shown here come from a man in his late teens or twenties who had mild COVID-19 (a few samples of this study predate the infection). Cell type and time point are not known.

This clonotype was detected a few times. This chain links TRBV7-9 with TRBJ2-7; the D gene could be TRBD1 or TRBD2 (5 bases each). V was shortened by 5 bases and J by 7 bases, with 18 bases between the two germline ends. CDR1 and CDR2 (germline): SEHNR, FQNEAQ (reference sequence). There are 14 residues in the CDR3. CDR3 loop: CASSTGTPWREQYF. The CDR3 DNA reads TGTGCCAGCAGCACCGGGACCCCCTGGAGAGAGCAGTACTTC. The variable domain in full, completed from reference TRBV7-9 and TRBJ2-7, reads DTGVSQNPRHKITKRGQNVTFRCDPISEHNRLYWYRQTLGQGPEFLTYFQNEAQLEKSRLLSDRFSAERPKGSFSTLEIQRTEQGDSAMYLCASSTGTPWREQYFGPGTRLTVT.

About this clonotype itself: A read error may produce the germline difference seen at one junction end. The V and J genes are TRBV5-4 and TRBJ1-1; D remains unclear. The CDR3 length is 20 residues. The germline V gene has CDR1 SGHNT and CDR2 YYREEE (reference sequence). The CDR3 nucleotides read TGTGCCAGCAGCCCCGGTGGGGTTGGGTTCGATACCACGGGGAACGCTGAAGCTTTCTTT. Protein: CASSPGGVGFDTTGNAEAFF.

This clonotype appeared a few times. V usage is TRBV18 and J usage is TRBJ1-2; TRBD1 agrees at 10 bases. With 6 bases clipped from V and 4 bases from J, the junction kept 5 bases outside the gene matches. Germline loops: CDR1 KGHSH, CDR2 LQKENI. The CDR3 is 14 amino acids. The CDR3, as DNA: TGTGCCAGCTCGCGACAGGGGGCAGCCTATGGCTACACCTTC. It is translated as CASSRQGAAYGYTF.